These T cell receptor beta chains were read from a single sample in a study of blood T cell repertoires in COVID-19. Clones were read by immunoSEQ multiplex PCR, and TCRdb kept only the in-frame ones, dropping some. The data show approximately 140,000 clones, 70% to 90% seen once. Sequenced: peripheral blood. The receptors stem from a woman between 55 and 75 years old with COVID-19, enrolled during active disease. Each CDR3 is given with its conserved first and last residue. D genes are given only for firm matches. Some rows mark clone size as missing; the rest say once, few, many or name a class of expanded clone.

15 | NA | NA | TRBJ2-5 | TRBV7-3 | CASSLDRQRQETQYF | TGTGCCAGCAGCCTAGACCGACAGAGACAAGAGACCCAGTACTTC
16 | TRBD1 | NA | TRBJ2-1 | TRBV7-2 | CASSPMGTANYNEQFF | TGTGCCAGCAGCCCGATGGGGACAGCTAACTACAATGAGCAGTTCTTC
15 | NA | NA | TRBJ1-2 | TRBV6-5 | CASSRSPGSDYGYTF | TGTGCCAGCAGTCGTTCCCCGGGAAGTGACTATGGCTACACCTTC
15 | TRBD2 | NA | TRBJ2-7 | TRBV6-1 | CASSETSGGSHEQYF | TGTGCCAGCAGTGAGACTAGCGGGGGGTCCCACGAGCAGTACTTC
14 | NA | NA | TRBJ1-3 | TRBV9 | CASSVSGLGNTIYF | TGTGCCAGCAGCGTCTCAGGGCTTGGAAACACCATATATTTT
16 | NA | NA | TRBJ2-1 | TRBV7-3 | CASSLAGASSYNEQFF | TGTGCCAGCAGCTTAGCCGGTGCTAGCTCCTACAATGAGCAGTTCTTC
16 | NA | NA | TRBJ1-3 | TRBV4-2 | CASSQERTISGNTIYF | TGTGCCAGCAGCCAAGAAAGGACTATTTCCGGAAACACCATATATTTT
14 | TRBD1 | NA | TRBJ2-5 | TRBV5-1 | CASSPQGAQETQYF | TGCGCCAGCAGTCCCCAGGGGGCTCAGGAGACCCAGTACTTC
17 | NA | NA | TRBJ1-6 | TRBV27 | CASKQTGFRAPNSPLHF | TGTGCCAGCAAACAAACGGGGTTTAGGGCCCCAAATTCACCCCTCCACTTT
15 | TRBD2 | medium-sized | TRBJ2-5 | TRBV7-3 | CASSLSGGAAETQYF | TGTGCCAGCAGCTTAAGCGGGGGGGCCGCCGAGACCCAGTACTTC
13 | NA | NA | TRBJ1-2 | TRBV2 | CASRPDRNYGYTF | TGTGCCAGCAGGCCCGATCGGAACTATGGCTACACCTTC
12 | NA | NA | TRBJ2-3 | TRBV29-1 | CSRKEFTDTQYF | TGCAGCCGCAAAGAGTTCACAGATACGCAGTATTTT
14 | TRBD1 | few | TRBJ2-7 | TRBV7-2 | CASSRQGDSYEQYF | TGTGCCAGCAGCCGTCAGGGGGACTCCTACGAGCAGTACTTC
14 | TRBD1 | NA | TRBJ2-3 | TRBV6-5 | CASGQGGNTDTQYF | TGTGCCAGCGGCCAAGGGGGCAACACAGATACGCAGTATTTT
15 | NA | NA | TRBJ1-4 | TRBV4-1 | CASSPRDITNEKLFF | TGCGCCAGCAGCCCCCGGGACATTACTAATGAAAAACTGTTTTTT
15 | NA | NA | TRBJ1-5 | TRBV19 | CASSIIGGENQPQHF | TGTGCCAGTAGTATAATAGGGGGGGAAAATCAGCCCCAGCATTTT
15 | TRBD1 | once | TRBJ1-4 | TRBV7-9 | CASTSDRSYNEKLFF | TGTGCCAGCACCTCGGACAGGTCTTATAATGAAAAACTGTTTTTT
24 | TRBD2 | NA | TRBJ2-2 | TRBV7-1 | CASSSLGLAGGQQLGLANTGELFF | TGTGCCAGCAGCTCCCTGGGACTAGCGGGGGGGCAACAGCTGGGTCTCGCGAACACCGGGGAGCTGTTTTTT
13 | NA | NA | TRBJ1-1 | TRBV5-4 | CASSLEGAREAFF | TGTGCCAGCAGCTTGGAAGGGGCGCGTGAAGCTTTCTTT
14 | NA | NA | TRBJ1-5 | TRBV18 | CASSSGREGQPQHF | TGTGCCAGCTCATCAGGGAGGGAGGGTCAGCCCCAGCATTTT
12 | NA | NA | TRBJ2-7 | TRBV29-1 | CSVGLENHEQYF | TGCAGCGTTGGACTAGAAAACCACGAGCAGTACTTC
14 | NA | once | TRBJ1-1 | TRBV9 | CASSAGQFYTEAFF | TGTGCCAGCAGCGCCGGACAGTTTTACACTGAAGCTTTCTTT
15 | NA | NA | TRBJ1-1 | TRBV7-8 | CASSLVTGSNTEAFF | TGTGCCAGCAGCTTAGTCACAGGATCGAACACTGAAGCTTTCTTT
13 | TRBD1 | NA | TRBJ1-5 | TRBV5-8 | CASSKDRGPPQHF | TGTGCCAGCAGCAAAGACAGGGGGCCGCCCCAGCATTTT
14 | NA | NA | TRBJ1-2 | TRBV11-2 | CASSLLRGVYGYTF | TGTGCCAGCAGCTTACTCCGGGGGGTCTATGGCTACACCTTC
18 | TRBD2 | NA | TRBJ2-2 | TRBV5-1 | CASSGLILAGANTGELFF | TGCGCCAGCAGCGGGCTAATCTTAGCGGGGGCGAACACCGGGGAGCTGTTTTTT
15 | TRBD1 | NA | TRBJ1-2 | TRBV7-3 | CASSETGGTLYGYTF | TGTGCCAGCAGCGAGACAGGGGGCACACTTTATGGCTACACCTTC
14 | NA | NA | TRBJ2-7 | TRBV7-9 | CASRGLTTNHEQYF | TGTGCCAGCAGGGGACTTACCACTAACCACGAGCAGTACTTC
15 | TRBD1 | NA | TRBJ1-6 | TRBV7-6 | CASSSDRGPNSPLHF | TGTGCCAGCAGCTCCGACAGGGGGCCGAATTCACCCCTCCACTTT
14 | NA | NA | TRBJ2-2 | TRBV5-1 | CASRTQGLTGELFF | TGCGCCAGCAGAACCCAGGGATTGACCGGGGAGCTGTTTTTT
13 | NA | NA | TRBJ1-1 | TRBV7-9 | CASAVGGDTEAFF | TGTGCCAGCGCTGTTGGGGGCGACACTGAAGCTTTCTTT
15 | TRBD2 | medium-sized | TRBJ2-3 | TRBV4-2 | CASSQDSGGADTQYF | TGTGCCAGCAGCCAAGATAGCGGGGGGGCAGATACGCAGTATTTT
16 | NA | NA | TRBJ2-2 | TRBV27 | CASSPRQEPNTGELFF | TGTGCCAGCAGCCCGAGACAGGAGCCGAACACCGGGGAGCTGTTTTTT
14 | TRBD2 | NA | TRBJ2-7 | TRBV5-1 | CASSQPSGSYEQYF | TGCGCCAGCAGCCAGCCTAGCGGTTCCTACGAGCAGTACTTC
16 | TRBD2 | NA | TRBJ2-1 | TRBV5-1 | CASSSGTTLSYNEQFF | TGCGCCAGCAGCTCCGGGACTACGCTCTCCTACAATGAGCAGTTCTTC
15 | NA | NA | TRBJ1-1 | TRBV7-3 | CASSLSGRGNTEAFF | TGTGCCAGCAGCTTAAGTGGGAGGGGGAACACTGAAGCTTTCTTT
16 | NA | many | TRBJ1-2 | TRBV15 | CATSRDMETANYGYTF | TGTGCCACCAGCAGAGATATGGAGACAGCTAACTATGGCTACACCTTC
16 | TRBD1 | NA | TRBJ2-2 | TRBV10-3 | CAISELPPGGGGELFF | TGTGCCATCAGTGAGTTGCCCCCAGGGGGCGGCGGGGAGCTGTTTTTT
15 | NA | NA | TRBJ1-2 | TRBV4-2 | CASSQEQSGNYGYTF | TGTGCCAGCAGCCAAGAACAGTCAGGAAACTATGGCTACACCTTC
13 | NA | NA | TRBJ1-2 | TRBV9 | CASSDGINYGYTF | TGTGCCAGCAGCGACGGGATCAACTATGGCTACACCTTC
16 | TRBD2 | NA | TRBJ2-3 | TRBV4-3 | CASSQVGLAGTDTQYF | TGCGCCAGCAGCCAAGTAGGTCTAGCGGGCACAGATACGCAGTATTTT
13 | NA | NA | TRBJ1-4 | TRBV7-2 | CASSLNYNEKLFF | TGTGCCAGCAGCTTAAATTATAATGAAAAACTGTTTTTT
14 | NA | NA | TRBJ1-1 | TRBV14 | CASSPQGKGTEAFF | TGTGCCAGCAGTCCTCAGGGGAAGGGCACTGAAGCTTTCTTT
16 | NA | once | TRBJ1-1 | TRBV18 | CASSLLPPQDNTEAFF | TGTGCCAGCTCATTACTCCCTCCCCAGGATAACACTGAAGCTTTCTTT
16 | TRBD1 | few | TRBJ1-2 | TRBV5-1 | CASSIGQGRSNYGYTF | TGCGCCAGCAGCATTGGACAGGGCCGCTCTAACTATGGCTACACCTTC
14 | NA | NA | TRBJ1-5 | TRBV6-6 | CASSDIYSNQPQHF | TGTGCCAGCAGTGACATTTATAGCAATCAGCCCCAGCATTTT
14 | NA | NA | TRBJ1-1 | TRBV15 | CATSRGQANTEAFF | TGTGCCACCAGCAGAGGACAGGCGAACACTGAAGCTTTCTTT
15 | TRBD1 | NA | TRBJ1-2 | TRBV6-1 | CASSDGQENNYGYTF | TGTGCCAGCAGTGACGGACAGGAGAATAACTATGGCTACACCTTC
16 | NA | NA | TRBJ1-1 | TRBV7-8 | CASSPLLGSQHTEAFF | TGTGCCAGCAGCCCTCTGTTGGGGAGTCAACACACTGAAGCTTTCTTT
14 | TRBD1 | NA | TRBJ2-7 | TRBV4-2 | CASSQPGQGHEQYF | TGTGCCAGCAGCCAGCCGGGACAGGGGCACGAGCAGTACTTC
15 | NA | NA | TRBJ1-2 | TRBV15 | CATSRARSTNYGYTF | TGTGCCACCAGCAGAGCGCGGAGTACTAACTATGGCTACACCTTC